This T cell receptor (beta chain) was identified during a study of blood T cell repertoires in COVID-19. Study-level background: Acute and convalescent COVID-19 samples came from the United States, Italy and Spain. PBMCs, B-cell-depleted T cells, or T cells provided the cDNA or gDNA that made up the material.

The CDR3 length is 16 residues. The germline gives CDR1 SGHRS, CDR2 YFSETQ. With V trimmed by 3 bases and J by 4 bases, 11 bases remained unmatched. In the study's own analysis: It was from reference gene primer amplification that nucleated cell counts were estimated. Sequencing was performed with immunoSEQ multiplex PCR; in TCRdb, only in-frame clones are kept and a portion is missing. That table furnishes V, J and clone size, whereas the DNA furnished D and trimming. The sample yields under 20,000 clones, roughly 84% seen once. This clonotype was sampled from a human donor with active COVID-19. The donor label of this sample is uncertain. V and J are TRBV5-1 and TRBJ1-1; TRBD1 aligns across 8 bases. The sequenced sample was peripheral blood. CDR3 in amino acids: CASSSFPDRAITEAFF. The CDR3 nucleotides are TGCGCCAGCAGCTCCTTCCCGGACAGGGCGATCACTGAAGCTTTCTTT.